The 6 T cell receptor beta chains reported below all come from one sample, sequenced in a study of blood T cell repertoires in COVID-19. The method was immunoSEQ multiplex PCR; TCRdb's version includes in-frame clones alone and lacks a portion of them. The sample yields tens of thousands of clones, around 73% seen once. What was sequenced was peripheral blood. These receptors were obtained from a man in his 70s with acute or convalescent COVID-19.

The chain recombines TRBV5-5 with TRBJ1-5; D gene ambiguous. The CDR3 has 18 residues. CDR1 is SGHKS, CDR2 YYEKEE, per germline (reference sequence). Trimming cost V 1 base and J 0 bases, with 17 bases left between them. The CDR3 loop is CASSLYHGGSYSNQPQHF. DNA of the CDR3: TGTGCCAGCAGCTTGTACCACGGCGGTTCCTATAGCAATCAGCCCCAGCATTTT.

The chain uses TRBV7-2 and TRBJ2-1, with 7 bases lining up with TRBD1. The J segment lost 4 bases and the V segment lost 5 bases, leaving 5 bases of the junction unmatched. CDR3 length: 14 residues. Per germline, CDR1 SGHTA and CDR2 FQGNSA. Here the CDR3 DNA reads TGTGCCAGCAGCCCCGGGACAGATTACAATGAGCAGTTCTTC. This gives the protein CASSPGTDYNEQFF. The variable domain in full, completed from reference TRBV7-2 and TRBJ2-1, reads GAGVSQSPSNKVTEKGKDVELRCDPISGHTALYWYRQSLGQGLEFLIYFQGNSAPDKSGLPSDRFSAERTGGSVSTLTIQRTQQEDSAVYLCASSPGTDYNEQFFGPGTRLTVL.

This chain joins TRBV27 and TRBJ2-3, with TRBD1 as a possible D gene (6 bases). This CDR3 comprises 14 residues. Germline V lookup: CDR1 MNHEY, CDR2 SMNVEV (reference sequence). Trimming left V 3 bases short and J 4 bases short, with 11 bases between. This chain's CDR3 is CASSFQGPADTQYF. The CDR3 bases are TGTGCCAGCAGTTTTCAGGGGCCAGCAGATACGCAGTATTTT.

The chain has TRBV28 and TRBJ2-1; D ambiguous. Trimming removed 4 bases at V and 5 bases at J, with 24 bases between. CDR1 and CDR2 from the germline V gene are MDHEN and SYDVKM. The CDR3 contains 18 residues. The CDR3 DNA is TGTGCCAGCAGTTCGATCGACCAGTTAAGAGAGGCCCACAATGAGCAGTTCTTC. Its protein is CASSSIDQLREAHNEQFF.

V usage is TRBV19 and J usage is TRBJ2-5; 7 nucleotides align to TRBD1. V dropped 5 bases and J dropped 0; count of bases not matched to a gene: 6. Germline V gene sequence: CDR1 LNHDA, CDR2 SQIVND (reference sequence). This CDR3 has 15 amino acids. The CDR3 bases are TGTGCCAGTAGTGACAGGGTTGGGTACCAAGAGACCCAGTACTTC. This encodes CASSDRVGYQETQYF.

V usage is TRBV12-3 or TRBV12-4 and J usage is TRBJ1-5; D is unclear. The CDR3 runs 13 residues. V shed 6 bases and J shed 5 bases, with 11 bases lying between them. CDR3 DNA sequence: TGTGCCAGCAGCCCCACGGGTGATCAGCCCCAGCATTTT. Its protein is CASSPTGDQPQHF.